This T cell receptor (beta chain) was recovered during a study of T cell changes during pregnancy in multiple sclerosis. Assay used: immunoSEQ multiplex PCR; TCRdb lists only in-frame clones, some missing. This sample has roughly 39,000 clones, with around 92% found just once. The CDR3 is 17 amino acids. CDR1 is SGHNT and CDR2 is YYREEE in the germline V gene (reference sequence). With 3 bases removed from V and 0 bases from J, the gap between germline ends came to 16 bases. The TCR originated in a female donor with multiple sclerosis, enrolled in a pregnancy study. Source: CD8+ T cells from peripheral blood mononuclear cells, taken after pregnancy. The chain uses TRBV5-4 and TRBJ1-5; D remains ambiguous. CDR3 DNA: TGTGCCAGCAGCTCCGGGAGGGCGATGGGTAGCAATCAGCCCCAGCATTTT. Translation gives CASSSGRAMGSNQPQHF.